This T cell receptor (beta chain) was sequenced during a study of cytomegalovirus exposure and HLA in healthy donors. Per germline, CDR1 MRHNA and CDR2 SNTAGT. The trim removed 5 bases at V and 6 bases at J, leaving 10 bases unmatched. The CDR3 is made up of 15 amino acids. The PCR made use of 60 Vbeta and 13 Jbeta primers. Here immunoSEQ multiplex PCR was the method, and the copy in TCRdb shows in-frame clones only, minus some. This sample has over 95,000 clones, with 77% found just once. V gene TRBV6-4 combines with J gene TRBJ1-5; 7 bases line up with TRBD1. The TCR was taken from a man in his forties in good health and CMV-seropositive. Sequences were obtained from PBMCs. The CDR3 nucleotides read TGTGCCAGCAGTCCACAAGACAGGGAGGTTCAGCCCCAGCATTTT. It encodes CASSPQDREVQPQHF.